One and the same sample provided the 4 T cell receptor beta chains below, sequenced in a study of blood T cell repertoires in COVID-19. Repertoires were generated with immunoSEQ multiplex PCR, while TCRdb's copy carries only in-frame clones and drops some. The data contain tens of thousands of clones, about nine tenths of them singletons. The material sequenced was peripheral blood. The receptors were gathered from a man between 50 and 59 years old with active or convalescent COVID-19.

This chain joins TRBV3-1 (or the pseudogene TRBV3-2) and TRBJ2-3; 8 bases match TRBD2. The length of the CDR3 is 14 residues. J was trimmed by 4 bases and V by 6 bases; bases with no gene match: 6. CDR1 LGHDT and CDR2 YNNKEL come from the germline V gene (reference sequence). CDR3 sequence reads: CASRVGGGADTQYF. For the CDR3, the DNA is TGTGCCAGCAGGGTCGGGGGGGGCGCAGATACGCAGTATTTT.

As DNA, the CDR3 is TGTGCCAGCACCCTAGGACTAGCGGGAGGGGGAAGGGCCAAAAACATTCAGTACTTC. It encodes CASTLGLAGGGRAKNIQYF. The chain has TRBV28 and TRBJ2-4; 15 nucleotides align to TRBD2. This CDR3 is built from 19 residues. Trimming at V came to 7 bases and at J to 1 base, leaving 11 bases not matched to a gene. Germline CDR1 MDHEN, CDR2 SYDVKM.

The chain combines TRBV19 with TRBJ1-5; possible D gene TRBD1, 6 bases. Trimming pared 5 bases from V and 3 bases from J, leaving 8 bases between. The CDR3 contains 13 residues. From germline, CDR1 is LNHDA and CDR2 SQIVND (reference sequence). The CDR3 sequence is CASSGTNNQPQHF. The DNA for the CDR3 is TGTGCCAGTAGTGGGACAAACAATCAGCCCCAGCATTTT.

The CDR3 sequence: CASSLTDRGNEQFF. The DNA of the CDR3 is TGTGCCAGCAGTTTGACGGACAGGGGCAATGAGCAGTTCTTC. The chain combines TRBV28 with TRBJ2-1; 9 bases align to TRBD1. Losses at the gene ends were 3 bases for V and 6 bases for J; bases not matched to a gene: 3. The CDR3 sequence is 14 residues long. Looked up from germline, CDR1 is MDHEN and CDR2 is SYDVKM.